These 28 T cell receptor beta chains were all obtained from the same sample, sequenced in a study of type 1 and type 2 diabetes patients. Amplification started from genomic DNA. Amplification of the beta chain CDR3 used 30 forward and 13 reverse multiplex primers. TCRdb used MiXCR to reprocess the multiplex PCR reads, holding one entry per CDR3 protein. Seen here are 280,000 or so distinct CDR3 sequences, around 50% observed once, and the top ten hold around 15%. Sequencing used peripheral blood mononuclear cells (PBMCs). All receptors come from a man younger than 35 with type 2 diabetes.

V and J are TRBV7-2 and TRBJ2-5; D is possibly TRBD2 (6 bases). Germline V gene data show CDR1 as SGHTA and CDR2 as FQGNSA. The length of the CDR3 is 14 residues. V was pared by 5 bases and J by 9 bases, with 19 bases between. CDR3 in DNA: TGTGCCAGCAGCCCCGACCCCAGGAGGGAGGCCCAGTACTTC. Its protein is CASSPDPRREAQYF.

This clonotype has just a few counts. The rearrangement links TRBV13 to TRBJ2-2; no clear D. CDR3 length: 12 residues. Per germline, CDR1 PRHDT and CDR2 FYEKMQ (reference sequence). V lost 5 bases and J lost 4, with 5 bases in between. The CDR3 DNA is TGTGCCAGCAGCCACGTCACCGGGGAGCTGTTTTTT. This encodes CASSHVTGELFF. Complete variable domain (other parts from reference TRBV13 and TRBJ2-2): AAGVIQSPRHLIKEKRETATLKCYPIPRHDTVYWYQQGPGQDPQFLISFYEKMQSDKGSIPDRFSAQQFSDYHSELNMSSLELGDSALYFCASSHVTGELFFGEGSRLTVL.

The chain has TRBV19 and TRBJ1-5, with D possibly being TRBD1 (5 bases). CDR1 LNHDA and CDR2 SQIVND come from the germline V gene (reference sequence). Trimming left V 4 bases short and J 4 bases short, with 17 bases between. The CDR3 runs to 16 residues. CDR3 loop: CASSRIRDGPNQPQHF. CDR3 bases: TGTGCCAGTAGTAGAATCCGGGACGGACCTAATCAGCCCCAGCATTTT. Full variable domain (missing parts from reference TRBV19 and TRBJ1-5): DGGITQSPKYLFRKEGQNVTLSCEQNLNHDAMYWYRQDPGQGLRLIYYSQIVNDFQKGDIAEGYSVSREKKESFPLTVTSAQKNPTAFYLCASSRIRDGPNQPQHFGDGTRLSIL.

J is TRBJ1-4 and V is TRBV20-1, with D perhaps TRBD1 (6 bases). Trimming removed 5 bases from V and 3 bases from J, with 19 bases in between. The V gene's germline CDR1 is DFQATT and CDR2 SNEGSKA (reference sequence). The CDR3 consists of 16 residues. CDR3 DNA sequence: TGCAGTGCTGCCCTGGCGGGGCACAGGGCTAATGAAAAACTGTTTTTT. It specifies CSAALAGHRANEKLFF.

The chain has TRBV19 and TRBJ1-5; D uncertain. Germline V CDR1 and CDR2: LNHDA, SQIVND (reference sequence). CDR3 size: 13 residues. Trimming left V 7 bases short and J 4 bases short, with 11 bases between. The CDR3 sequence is CASTVTENQPQHF. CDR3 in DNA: TGTGCCAGTACAGTGACGGAAAATCAGCCCCAGCATTTT.

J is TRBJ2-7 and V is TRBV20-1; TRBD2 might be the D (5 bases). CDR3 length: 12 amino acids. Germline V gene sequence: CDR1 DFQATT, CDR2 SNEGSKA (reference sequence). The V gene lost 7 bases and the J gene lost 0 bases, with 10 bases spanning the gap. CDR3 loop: CSVTRSSYEQYF. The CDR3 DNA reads TGCAGTGTAACTAGATCCTCCTACGAGCAGTACTTC.

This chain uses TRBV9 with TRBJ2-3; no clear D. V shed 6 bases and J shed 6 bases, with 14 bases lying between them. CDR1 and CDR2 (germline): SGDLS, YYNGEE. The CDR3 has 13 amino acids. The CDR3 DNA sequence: TGTGCCAGCATGGGCTCCCCGACGGATACGCAGTATTTT. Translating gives CASMGSPTDTQYF.

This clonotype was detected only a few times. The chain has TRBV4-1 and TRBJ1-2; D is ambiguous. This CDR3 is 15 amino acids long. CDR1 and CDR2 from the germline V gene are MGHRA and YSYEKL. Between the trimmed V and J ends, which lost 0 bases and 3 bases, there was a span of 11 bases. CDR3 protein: CASSQEYSSDYGYTF. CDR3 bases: TGCGCCAGCAGCCAAGAATACAGCTCTGACTATGGCTACACCTTC.

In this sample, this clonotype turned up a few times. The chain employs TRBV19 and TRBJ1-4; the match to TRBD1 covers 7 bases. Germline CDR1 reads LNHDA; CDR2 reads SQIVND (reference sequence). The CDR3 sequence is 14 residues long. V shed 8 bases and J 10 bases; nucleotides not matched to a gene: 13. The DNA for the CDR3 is TGTGCCAGTGGAGAACGGGACAGCACTTCAAAACTGTTTTTT. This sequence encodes CASGERDSTSKLFF. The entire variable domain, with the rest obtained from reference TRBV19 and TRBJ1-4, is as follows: DGGITQSPKYLFRKEGQNVTLSCEQNLNHDAMYWYRQDPGQGLRLIYYSQIVNDFQKGDIAEGYSVSREKKESFPLTVTSAQKNPTAFYLCASGERDSTSKLFFGSGTQLSVL.

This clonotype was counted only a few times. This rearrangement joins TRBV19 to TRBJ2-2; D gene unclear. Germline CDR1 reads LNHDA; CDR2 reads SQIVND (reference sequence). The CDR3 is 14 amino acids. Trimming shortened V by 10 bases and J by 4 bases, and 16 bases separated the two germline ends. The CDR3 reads CATEKLGSTGELFF. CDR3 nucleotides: TGTGCCACCGAGAAGTTAGGCAGCACCGGGGAGCTGTTTTTT.

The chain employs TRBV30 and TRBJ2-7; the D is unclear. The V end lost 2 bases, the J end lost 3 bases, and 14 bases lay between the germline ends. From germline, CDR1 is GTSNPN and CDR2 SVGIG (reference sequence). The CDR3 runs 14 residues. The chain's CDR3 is CAWSRGPPNYEQYF. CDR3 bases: TGTGCCTGGAGTCGAGGACCACCCAACTACGAGCAGTACTTC. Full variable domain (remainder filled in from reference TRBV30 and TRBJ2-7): SQTIHQWPATLVQPVGSPLSLECTVEGTSNPNLYWYRQAAGRGLQLLFYSVGIGQISSEVPQNLSASRPQDRQFILSSKKLLLSDSGFYLCAWSRGPPNYEQYFGPGTRLTVT.

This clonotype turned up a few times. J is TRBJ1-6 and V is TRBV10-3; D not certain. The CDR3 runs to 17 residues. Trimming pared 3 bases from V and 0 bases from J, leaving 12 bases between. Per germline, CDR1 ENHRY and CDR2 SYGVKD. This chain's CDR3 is CAISDVSLSSYNSPLHF. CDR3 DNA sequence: TGTGCCATCAGTGACGTCAGCTTGAGCTCCTATAATTCACCCCTCCACTTT.

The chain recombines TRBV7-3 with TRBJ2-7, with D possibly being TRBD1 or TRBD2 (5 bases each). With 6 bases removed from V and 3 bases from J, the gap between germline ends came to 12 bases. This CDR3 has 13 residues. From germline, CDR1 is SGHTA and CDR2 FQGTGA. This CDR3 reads CASSGTDNYEQYF. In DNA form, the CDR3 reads TGTGCCAGCAGTGGGACGGACAACTACGAGCAGTACTTC.

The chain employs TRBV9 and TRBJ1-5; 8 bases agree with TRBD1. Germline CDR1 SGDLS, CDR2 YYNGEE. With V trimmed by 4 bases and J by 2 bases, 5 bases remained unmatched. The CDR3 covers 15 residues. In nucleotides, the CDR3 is TGTGCCAGCAGCAGGTTGGGACAGGGCAATCAGCCCCAGCATTTT. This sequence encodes CASSRLGQGNQPQHF. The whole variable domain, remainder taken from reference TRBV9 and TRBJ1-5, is DSGVTQTPKHLITATGQRVTLRCSPRSGDLSVYWYQQSLDQGLQFLIQYYNGEERAKGNILERFSAQQFPDLHSELNLSSLELGDSALYFCASSRLGQGNQPQHFGDGTRLSIL.

CDR3 DNA sequence: TGTGCCACCGGAAGGAGGAGCGGGGCGCGCGGAGTAGAGACCCAGTACTTC. This encodes CATGRRSGARGVETQYF. This chain links TRBV6-5 with TRBJ2-5, with 7 bases matching TRBD2. Trimming cost V 10 bases and J 4 bases; bases outside gene matches: 21. Per germline, CDR1 MNHEY and CDR2 SVGAGI. The CDR3 covers 17 residues.

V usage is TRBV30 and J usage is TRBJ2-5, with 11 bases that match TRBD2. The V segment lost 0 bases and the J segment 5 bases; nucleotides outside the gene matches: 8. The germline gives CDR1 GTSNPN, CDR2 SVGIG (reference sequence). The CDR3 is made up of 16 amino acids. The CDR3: CAWSVKLAGVGETQYF. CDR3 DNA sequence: TGTGCCTGGAGTGTAAAACTAGCGGGAGTCGGGGAGACCCAGTACTTC. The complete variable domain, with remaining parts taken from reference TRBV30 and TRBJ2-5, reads SQTIHQWPATLVQPVGSPLSLECTVEGTSNPNLYWYRQAAGRGLQLLFYSVGIGQISSEVPQNLSASRPQDRQFILSSKKLLLSDSGFYLCAWSVKLAGVGETQYFGPGTRLLVL.

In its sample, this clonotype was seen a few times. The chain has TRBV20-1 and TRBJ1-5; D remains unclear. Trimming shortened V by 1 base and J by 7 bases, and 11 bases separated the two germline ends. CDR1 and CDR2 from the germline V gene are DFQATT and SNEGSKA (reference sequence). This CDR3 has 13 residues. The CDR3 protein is CSARAGVDQPQHF. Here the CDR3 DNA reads TGCAGTGCTAGAGCCGGGGTAGACCAGCCCCAGCATTTT.

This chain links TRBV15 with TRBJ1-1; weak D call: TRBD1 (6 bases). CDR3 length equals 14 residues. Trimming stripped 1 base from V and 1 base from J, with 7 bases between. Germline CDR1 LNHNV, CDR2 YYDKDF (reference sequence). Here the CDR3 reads CATSRGTANTEAFF. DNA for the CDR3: TGTGCCACCAGCAGAGGGACAGCGAACACTGAAGCTTTCTTT.

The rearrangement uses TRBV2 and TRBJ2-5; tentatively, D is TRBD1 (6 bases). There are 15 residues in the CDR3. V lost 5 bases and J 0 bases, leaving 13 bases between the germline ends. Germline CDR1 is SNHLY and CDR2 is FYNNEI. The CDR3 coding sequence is TGTGCCAGCAGTCCTAGCCGACAGGACCAAGAGACCCAGTACTTC. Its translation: CASSPSRQDQETQYF.

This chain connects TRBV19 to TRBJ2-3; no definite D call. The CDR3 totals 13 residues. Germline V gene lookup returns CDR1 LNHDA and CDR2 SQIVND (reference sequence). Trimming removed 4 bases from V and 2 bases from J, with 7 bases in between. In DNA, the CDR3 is TGTGCCAGTAGTACCGCCACCACAGATACGCAGTATTTT. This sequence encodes CASSTATTDTQYF. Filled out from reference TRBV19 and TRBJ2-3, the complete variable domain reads DGGITQSPKYLFRKEGQNVTLSCEQNLNHDAMYWYRQDPGQGLRLIYYSQIVNDFQKGDIAEGYSVSREKKESFPLTVTSAQKNPTAFYLCASSTATTDTQYFGPGTRLTVL.

The CDR3 region has the DNA TGTGCCAGCAATAATGTTTTTTATGGGGAGCGTTCCTACGAGCAGTACTTC. It yields the protein CASNNVFYGERSYEQYF. The chain recombines TRBV6-1 with TRBJ2-7, with a tentative D call TRBD2 (5 bases). Germline V gives CDR1 MNHNS, CDR2 SASEGT. V lost 7 bases and J 1 base, leaving 23 bases between the germline ends. The CDR3 totals 17 residues.

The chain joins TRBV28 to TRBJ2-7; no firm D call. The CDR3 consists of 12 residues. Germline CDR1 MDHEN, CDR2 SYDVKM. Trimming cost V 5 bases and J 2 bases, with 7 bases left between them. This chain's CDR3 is CASSLSAYEQYF. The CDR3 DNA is TGTGCCAGCAGTCTCTCGGCCTACGAGCAGTACTTC. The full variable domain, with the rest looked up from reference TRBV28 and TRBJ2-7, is DVKVTQSSRYLVKRTGEKVFLECVQDMDHENMFWYRQDPGLGLRLIYFSYDVKMKEKGDIPEGYSVSREKKERFSLILESASTNQTSMYLCASSLSAYEQYFGPGTRLTVT.

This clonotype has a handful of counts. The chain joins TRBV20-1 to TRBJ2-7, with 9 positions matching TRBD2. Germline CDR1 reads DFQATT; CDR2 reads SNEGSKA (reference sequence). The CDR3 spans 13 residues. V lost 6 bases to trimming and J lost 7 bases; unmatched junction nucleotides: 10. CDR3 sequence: CSAIAGVSYEQYF. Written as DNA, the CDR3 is TGCAGTGCCATAGCGGGAGTCAGCTATGAGCAGTACTTC.

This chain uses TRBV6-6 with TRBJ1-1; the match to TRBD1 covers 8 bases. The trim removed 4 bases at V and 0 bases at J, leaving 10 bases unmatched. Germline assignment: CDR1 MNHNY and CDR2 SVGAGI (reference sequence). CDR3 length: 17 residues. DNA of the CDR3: TGTGCCAGCAGTTTCGGCAGGGGGCCCACCATGAACACTGAAGCTTTCTTT. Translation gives CASSFGRGPTMNTEAFF.

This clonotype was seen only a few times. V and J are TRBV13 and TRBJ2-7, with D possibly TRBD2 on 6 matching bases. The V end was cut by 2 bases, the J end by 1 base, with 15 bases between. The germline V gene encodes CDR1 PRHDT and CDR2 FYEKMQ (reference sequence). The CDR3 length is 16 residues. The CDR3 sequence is CASSLLSLSGSYEQYF. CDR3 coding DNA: TGTGCCAGCAGCTTATTGTCCCTCAGCGGGTCCTACGAGCAGTACTTC.

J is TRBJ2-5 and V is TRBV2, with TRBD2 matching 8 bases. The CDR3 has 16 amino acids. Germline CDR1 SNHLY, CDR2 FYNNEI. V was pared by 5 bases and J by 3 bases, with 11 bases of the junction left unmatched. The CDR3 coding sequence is TGTGCCAGCAGTAAGCCTCTAGGGCGGGGGGAAGAGACCCAGTACTTC. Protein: CASSKPLGRGEETQYF.

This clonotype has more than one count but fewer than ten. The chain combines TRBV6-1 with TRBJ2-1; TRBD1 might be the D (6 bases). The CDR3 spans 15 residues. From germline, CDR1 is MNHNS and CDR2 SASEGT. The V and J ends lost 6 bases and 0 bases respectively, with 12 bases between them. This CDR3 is CASRKDSSSYNEQFF. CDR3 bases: TGTGCCAGCAGGAAGGACAGCAGCTCCTACAATGAGCAGTTCTTC.

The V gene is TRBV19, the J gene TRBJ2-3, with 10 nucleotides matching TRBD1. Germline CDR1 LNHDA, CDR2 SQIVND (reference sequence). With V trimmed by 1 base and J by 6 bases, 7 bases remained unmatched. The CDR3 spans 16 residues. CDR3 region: CASSIVEDRGYDTQYF. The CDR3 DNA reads TGTGCCAGTAGTATAGTCGAGGACAGGGGGTATGATACGCAGTATTTT. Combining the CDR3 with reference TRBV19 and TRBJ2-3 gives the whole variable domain DGGITQSPKYLFRKEGQNVTLSCEQNLNHDAMYWYRQDPGQGLRLIYYSQIVNDFQKGDIAEGYSVSREKKESFPLTVTSAQKNPTAFYLCASSIVEDRGYDTQYFGPGTRLTVL.